This T cell receptor beta chain was captured by sequencing in a study of blood T cell repertoires in COVID-19. Study summary: T cells, B-cell-depleted T cells, or PBMCs provided the cDNA or gDNA that served as material.

Only in-frame clones appear in the TCRdb table, and some are missing; sequencing was by immunoSEQ multiplex PCR. The repertoire holds approximately 350,000 clones, with approximately 90% as singletons. Across 20 to 25 US areas, participants ranged in age from roughly 18 to 89 years. This clone was counted a few times. Per the germline V gene, CDR1 is SGHAT and CDR2 is FQNNGV. J gave up 7 bases and V 5 bases, and 14 bases lay outside the gene matches. The CDR3 is 15 amino acids. Specimen: PBMCs or T cells enriched from blood (not recorded which). The sequence was collected from a man aged 18 to 29 who had recovered from COVID-19. V is TRBV11-2 and J is TRBJ2-7; 7 bases agree with TRBD1. For the CDR3, the DNA is TGTGCCAGCAGCCGCCTAGGGGGCAGGGTTGCGGAGCAGTACTTC. Residues: CASSRLGGRVAEQYF.